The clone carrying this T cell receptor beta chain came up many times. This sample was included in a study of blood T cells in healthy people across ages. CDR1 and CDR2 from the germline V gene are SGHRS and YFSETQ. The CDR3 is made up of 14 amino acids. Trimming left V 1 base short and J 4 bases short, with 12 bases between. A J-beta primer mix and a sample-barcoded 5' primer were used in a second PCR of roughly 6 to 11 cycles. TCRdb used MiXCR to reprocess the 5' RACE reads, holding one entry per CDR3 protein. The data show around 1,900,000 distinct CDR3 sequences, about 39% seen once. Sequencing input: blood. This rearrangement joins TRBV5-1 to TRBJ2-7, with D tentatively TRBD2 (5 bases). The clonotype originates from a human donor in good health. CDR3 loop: CASSLYRGPYEQYF. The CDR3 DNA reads TGCGCCAGCAGCTTGTACCGGGGTCCGTACGAGCAGTACTTC.